This T cell receptor (beta chain) derives from a study of CD8 T cells in ankylosing spondylitis. About this clonotype itself: What it binds is unknown.

The study, taken as a whole, reports: Disease-linked clones displayed a CD8+ phenotype and appeared relatively rarely in peripheral blood. Seven to nine highly homologous variants made up a TCR beta motif, and this motif appeared characteristic of ankylosing spondylitis blood.

TCRdb reanalysed the 5' RACE reads using MiXCR and keeps one entry per CDR3 protein. This table has hundreds of thousands of distinct CDR3 sequences, 12% appearing once. The sample was blood, either unsorted or a sorted T cell fraction (not recorded which). The TCR was taken from a male donor with ankylosing spondylitis.

The CDR3 nucleotides are TGTGCCAGCAGCCCCCCCCGGCCGGGCGGCTACAATGAGCAGTTCTTC. Protein sequence: CASSPPRPGGYNEQFF. The chain recombines TRBV4-2 with TRBJ2-1; no clear D gene. This CDR3 region has 16 residues. Germline CDR1 is LGHNA and CDR2 is YNFKEQ. Deletions cut 4 bases from V and 3 bases from J, with 16 bases between.